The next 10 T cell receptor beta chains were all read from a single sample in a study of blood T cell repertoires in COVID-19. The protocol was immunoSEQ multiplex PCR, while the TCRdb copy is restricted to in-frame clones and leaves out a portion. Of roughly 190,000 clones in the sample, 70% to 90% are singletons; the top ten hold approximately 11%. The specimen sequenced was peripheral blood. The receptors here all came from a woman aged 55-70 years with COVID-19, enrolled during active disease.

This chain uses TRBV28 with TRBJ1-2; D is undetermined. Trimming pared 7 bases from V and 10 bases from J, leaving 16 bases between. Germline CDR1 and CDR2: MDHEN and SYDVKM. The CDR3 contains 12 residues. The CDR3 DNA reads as TGTGCCAGCAATAGCGGGAGTCCCCCCTACACCTTC. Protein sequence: CASNSGSPPYTF.

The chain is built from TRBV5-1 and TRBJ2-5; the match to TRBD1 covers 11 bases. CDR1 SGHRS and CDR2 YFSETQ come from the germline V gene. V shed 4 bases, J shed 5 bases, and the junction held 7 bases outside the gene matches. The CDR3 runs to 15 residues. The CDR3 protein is CASSPGTGGRETQYF. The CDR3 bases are TGCGCCAGCAGCCCCGGGACAGGGGGTCGGGAGACCCAGTACTTC.

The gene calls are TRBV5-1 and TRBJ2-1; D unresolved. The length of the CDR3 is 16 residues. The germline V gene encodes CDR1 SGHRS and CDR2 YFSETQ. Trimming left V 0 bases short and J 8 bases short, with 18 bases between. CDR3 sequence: CASSLDGFSMSDEQFF. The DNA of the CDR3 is TGCGCCAGCAGCTTGGACGGTTTTTCTATGTCGGATGAGCAGTTCTTC.

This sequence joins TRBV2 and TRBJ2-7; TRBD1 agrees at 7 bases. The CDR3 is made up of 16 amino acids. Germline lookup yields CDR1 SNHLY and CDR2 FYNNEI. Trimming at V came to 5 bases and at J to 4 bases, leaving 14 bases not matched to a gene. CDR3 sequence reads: CASSRAIATGRYEQYF. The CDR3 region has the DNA TGTGCCAGCAGTCGAGCCATCGCGACAGGGCGATACGAGCAGTACTTC.

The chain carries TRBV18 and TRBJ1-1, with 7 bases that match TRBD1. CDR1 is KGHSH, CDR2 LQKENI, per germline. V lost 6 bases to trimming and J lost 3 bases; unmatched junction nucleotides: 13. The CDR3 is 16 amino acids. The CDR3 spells CASSPERGRVYTEAFF. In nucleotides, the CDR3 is TGTGCCAGCTCCCCAGAGAGGGGGCGCGTCTACACTGAAGCTTTCTTT.

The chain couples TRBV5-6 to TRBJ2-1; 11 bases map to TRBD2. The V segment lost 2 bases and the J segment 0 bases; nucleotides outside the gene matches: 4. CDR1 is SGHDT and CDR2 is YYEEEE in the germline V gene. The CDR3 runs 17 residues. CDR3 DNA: TGTGCCAGCAGCTTTGGGGGACTAGCGGCCTCCTACAATGAGCAGTTCTTC. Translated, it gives CASSFGGLAASYNEQFF.

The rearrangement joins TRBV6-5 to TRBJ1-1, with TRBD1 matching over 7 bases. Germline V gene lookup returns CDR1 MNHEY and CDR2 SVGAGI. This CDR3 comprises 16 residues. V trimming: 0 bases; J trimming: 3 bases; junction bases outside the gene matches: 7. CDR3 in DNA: TGTGCCAGCAGTTACTCTGGCAGGGGGAAGGACACTGAAGCTTTCTTT. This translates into CASSYSGRGKDTEAFF.

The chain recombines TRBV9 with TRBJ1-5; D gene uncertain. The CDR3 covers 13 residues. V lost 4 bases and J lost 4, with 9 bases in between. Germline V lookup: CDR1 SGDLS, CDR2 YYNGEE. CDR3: CASSPTGNQPQHF. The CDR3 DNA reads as TGTGCCAGCAGCCCGACTGGGAATCAGCCCCAGCATTTT.

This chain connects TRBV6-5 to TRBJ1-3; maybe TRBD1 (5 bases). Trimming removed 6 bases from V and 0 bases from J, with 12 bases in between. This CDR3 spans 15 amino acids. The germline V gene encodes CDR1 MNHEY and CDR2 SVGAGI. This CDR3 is CASSINRFSGNTIYF. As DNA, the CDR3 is TGTGCCAGCAGCATCAACAGGTTCTCTGGAAACACCATATATTTT.

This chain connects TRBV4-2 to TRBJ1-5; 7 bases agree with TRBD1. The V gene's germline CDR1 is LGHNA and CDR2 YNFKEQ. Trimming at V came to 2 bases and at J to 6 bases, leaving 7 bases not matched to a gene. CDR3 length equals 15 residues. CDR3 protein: CASSQQGRGSQPQHF. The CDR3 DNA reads TGTGCCAGCAGCCAACAGGGCAGGGGGTCTCAGCCCCAGCATTTT.